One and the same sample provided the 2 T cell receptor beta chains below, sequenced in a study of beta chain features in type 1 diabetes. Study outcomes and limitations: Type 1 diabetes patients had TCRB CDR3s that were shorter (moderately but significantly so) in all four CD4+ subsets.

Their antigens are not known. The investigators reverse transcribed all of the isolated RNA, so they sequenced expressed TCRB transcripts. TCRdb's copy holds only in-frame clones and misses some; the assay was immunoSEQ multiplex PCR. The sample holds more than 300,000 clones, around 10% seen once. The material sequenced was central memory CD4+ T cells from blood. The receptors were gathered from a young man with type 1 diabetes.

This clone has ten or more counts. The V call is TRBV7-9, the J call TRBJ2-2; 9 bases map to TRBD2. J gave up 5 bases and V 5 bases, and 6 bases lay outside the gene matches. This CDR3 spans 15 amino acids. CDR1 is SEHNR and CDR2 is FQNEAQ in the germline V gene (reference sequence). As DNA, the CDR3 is TGTGCCAGCAGCATTAGCGGGAGTGGTACCGGGGAGCTGTTTTTT. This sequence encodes CASSISGSGTGELFF. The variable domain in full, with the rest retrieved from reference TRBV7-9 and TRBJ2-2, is DTGVSQNPRHKITKRGQNVTFRCDPISEHNRLYWYRQTLGQGPEFLTYFQNEAQLEKSRLLSDRFSAERPKGSFSTLEIQRTEQGDSAMYLCASSISGSGTGELFFGEGSRLTVL.

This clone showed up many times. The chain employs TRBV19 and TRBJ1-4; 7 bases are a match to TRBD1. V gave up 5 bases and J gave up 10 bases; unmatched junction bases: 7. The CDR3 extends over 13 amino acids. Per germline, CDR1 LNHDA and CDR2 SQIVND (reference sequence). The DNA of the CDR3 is TGTGCCAGTAGTGTCCAACAGGGGAGAAAACTGTTTTTT. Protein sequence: CASSVQQGRKLFF.